This TCR beta chain was identified during a study of blood T cell repertoires in COVID-19. Across the whole study: The samples span acute and convalescent COVID-19 from the United States, Italy and Spain.

From germline, CDR1 is SNHLY and CDR2 FYNNEI. The CDR3 length is 17 residues. V lost 7 bases and J lost 2, with 20 bases in between. This clone was observed a few times. Measured with immunoSEQ multiplex PCR; TCRdb has only the in-frame clones, and not every one. This sample has approximately 150,000 clones, with 84% found just once. This receptor was obtained from a woman in her 50s in a cohort sampled during active or convalescent COVID-19. Sample: peripheral blood. The genes are TRBV2 and TRBJ1-4; D not resolved. The CDR3, as DNA: TGTGCCAGCACAAAAAACGGCCAGCGAGGGACTAATGAAAAACTGTTTTTT. Protein sequence: CASTKNGQRGTNEKLFF.